These T cell receptor beta chains were read from a single sample in a study of technical replicates of blood from a few donors. Sequencing was performed with immunoSEQ multiplex PCR; in TCRdb, only in-frame clones are kept and a portion is missing. The sample has about 100,000 clones; almost 96% are singletons. The specimen was T cells isolated from PBMCs. These receptor sequences come from a human donor in good health. CDR3s include the opening cysteine and the closing phenylalanine or tryptophan. The order of the fields is J gene, V gene, clone size, CDR3 protein. Clone size is shown for a subset of rows, as once, few, many or a class of expanded clone.

j_call: TRBJ2-1
v_call: TRBV28
clone_size: .
cdr3_aa: CASRRPTSALMGEQFF

j_call: TRBJ1-1
v_call: TRBV5-1
clone_size: .
cdr3_aa: CASSWGGNTEAFF

j_call: TRBJ2-1
v_call: TRBV4-2
clone_size: once
cdr3_aa: CASSQEGPWLYEQFF

j_call: TRBJ2-1
v_call: TRBV7-6
clone_size: .
cdr3_aa: CASSFLSGNEQFF

j_call: TRBJ1-5
v_call: TRBV28
clone_size: .
cdr3_aa: CASSLEDQPQHF

j_call: TRBJ1-2
v_call: TRBV4-1
clone_size: .
cdr3_aa: CASSQIYFRGIHHGYTF

j_call: TRBJ2-1
v_call: TRBV5-1
clone_size: .
cdr3_aa: CASSFDRVETYNEQFF

j_call: TRBJ2-7
v_call: TRBV6-5
clone_size: .
cdr3_aa: CASSPFEGSYEQYF

j_call: TRBJ2-1
v_call: TRBV7-7
clone_size: .
cdr3_aa: CASSLARGNEQFF

j_call: TRBJ1-1
v_call: TRBV4-1
clone_size: .
cdr3_aa: CASSTGGDTEAFF

j_call: TRBJ1-2
v_call: TRBV11-1
clone_size: once
cdr3_aa: CASSLERGRYGYTF

j_call: TRBJ2-1
v_call: TRBV4-2
clone_size: .
cdr3_aa: CASSQEPGTLNEQFF

j_call: TRBJ2-3
v_call: TRBV27
clone_size: .
cdr3_aa: CASSSFVTELAGGTDTQYF

j_call: TRBJ2-7
v_call: TRBV7-2
clone_size: .
cdr3_aa: CASSSGTGGISSYEQYF

j_call: TRBJ1-1
v_call: TRBV30
clone_size: few
cdr3_aa: CAWSVPFDRDTEAFF

j_call: TRBJ1-2
v_call: TRBV11-2
clone_size: .
cdr3_aa: CASSWGQGYGYTF

j_call: TRBJ2-1
v_call: TRBV5-1
clone_size: once
cdr3_aa: CASSPGQGGNEQFF

j_call: TRBJ1-1
v_call: TRBV28
clone_size: .
cdr3_aa: CASSPKPRMNTEAFF

j_call: TRBJ1-5
v_call: TRBV19
clone_size: .
cdr3_aa: CASSIAAISNQPQHF

j_call: TRBJ1-1
v_call: TRBV7-9
clone_size: .
cdr3_aa: CASSGSATGWTPNTEAFF

j_call: TRBJ2-3
v_call: TRBV10-1
clone_size: once
cdr3_aa: CASSEAGTSDTQYF

j_call: TRBJ1-2
v_call: TRBV11-2
clone_size: .
cdr3_aa: CASSLVRDIPYGYTF

j_call: TRBJ1-1
v_call: TRBV12-5
clone_size: .
cdr3_aa: CASGLVPHPTGAAFF

j_call: TRBJ2-2
v_call: TRBV27
clone_size: .
cdr3_aa: CASSRDTVNTGELFF

j_call: TRBJ2-7
v_call: TRBV19
clone_size: .
cdr3_aa: CASRGSGALIYEQYF

j_call: TRBJ2-7
v_call: TRBV4-1
clone_size: .
cdr3_aa: CASSQRTPDSPYEQYF

j_call: TRBJ1-1
v_call: TRBV7-9
clone_size: .
cdr3_aa: CASSLVQGRHTEAFF

j_call: TRBJ2-7
v_call: TRBV14
clone_size: .
cdr3_aa: CASSHRRATGYEQYF

j_call: TRBJ2-1
v_call: TRBV30
clone_size: .
cdr3_aa: CAWSVSLTGDNEQFF

j_call: TRBJ1-3
v_call: TRBV7-2
clone_size: .
cdr3_aa: CASSYDRGSGNTIYF

j_call: TRBJ2-1
v_call: TRBV19
clone_size: .
cdr3_aa: CASSLQQGNEQFF

j_call: TRBJ1-2
v_call: TRBV28
clone_size: .
cdr3_aa: CASTSEGYGYTF

j_call: TRBJ2-5
v_call: TRBV7-7
clone_size: once
cdr3_aa: CASSSGGGRQETQYF

j_call: TRBJ2-5
v_call: TRBV7-9
clone_size: .
cdr3_aa: CASRAGDNVAQETQYF

j_call: TRBJ2-1
v_call: TRBV7-8
clone_size: .
cdr3_aa: CASSLNIRIVGQFF

j_call: TRBJ1-1
v_call: TRBV19
clone_size: .
cdr3_aa: CASNRGFTEAFF

j_call: TRBJ2-1
v_call: TRBV4-2
clone_size: .
cdr3_aa: CASSQDSQGGGNEQFF

j_call: TRBJ1-2
v_call: TRBV30
clone_size: .
cdr3_aa: CAWSVSSSMSGYTF

j_call: TRBJ1-1
v_call: TRBV27
clone_size: .
cdr3_aa: CASSDRAVGTEAFF

j_call: TRBJ2-4
v_call: TRBV25-1
clone_size: .
cdr3_aa: CASLGSIQYF

j_call: TRBJ2-3
v_call: TRBV5-1
clone_size: .
cdr3_aa: CASSLFAGTSTDTQYF

j_call: TRBJ2-3
v_call: TRBV7-8
clone_size: .
cdr3_aa: CASSVRLADTDTQYF

j_call: TRBJ2-7
v_call: TRBV6-5
clone_size: .
cdr3_aa: CASSYKEGFYEQYF

j_call: TRBJ1-1
v_call: TRBV29-1
clone_size: .
cdr3_aa: CSASRGAFGMNTEAFF

j_call: TRBJ1-5
v_call: TRBV28
clone_size: .
cdr3_aa: CASSPLGQGVIQSQHF

j_call: TRBJ2-5
v_call: TRBV5-1
clone_size: .
cdr3_aa: CASSLGAGGGQETQYF

j_call: TRBJ2-5
v_call: TRBV6-1
clone_size: .
cdr3_aa: CASSERPGTGETETQYF

j_call: TRBJ2-3
v_call: TRBV4-2
clone_size: .
cdr3_aa: CASSQGGGGSGGGTDTQYF

j_call: TRBJ1-4
v_call: TRBV7-9
clone_size: .
cdr3_aa: CASSLVGVSGEKLFF

j_call: TRBJ2-1
v_call: TRBV9
clone_size: once
cdr3_aa: CASSVSGGPQFF

j_call: TRBJ2-7
v_call: TRBV5-1
clone_size: .
cdr3_aa: CASSTGDRAQYEQYF

j_call: TRBJ2-5
v_call: TRBV30
clone_size: .
cdr3_aa: CAWSAGAGGLQETQYF

j_call: TRBJ1-6
v_call: TRBV7-9
clone_size: .
cdr3_aa: CASDSSQGRANSPLHF

j_call: TRBJ2-7
v_call: TRBV19
clone_size: .
cdr3_aa: CASSTQDYEQYF

j_call: TRBJ2-3
v_call: TRBV5-4
clone_size: .
cdr3_aa: CASSAQGRADTQYF